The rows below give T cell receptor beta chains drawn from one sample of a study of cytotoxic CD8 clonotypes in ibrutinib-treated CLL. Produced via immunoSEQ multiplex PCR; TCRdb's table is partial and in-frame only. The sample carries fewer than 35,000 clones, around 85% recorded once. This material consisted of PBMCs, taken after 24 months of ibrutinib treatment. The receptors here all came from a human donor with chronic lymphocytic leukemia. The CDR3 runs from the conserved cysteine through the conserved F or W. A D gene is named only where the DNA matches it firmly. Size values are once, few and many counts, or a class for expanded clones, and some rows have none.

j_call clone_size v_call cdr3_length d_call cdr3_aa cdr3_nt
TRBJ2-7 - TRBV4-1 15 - CVSSQAVGASYEQYF TGCGTCAGCAGCCAAGCAGTCGGGGCCTCCTACGAGCAGTACTTC
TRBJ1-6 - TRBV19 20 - CASSIVYGQIQISYNSPLHF TGTGCCAGTAGTATAGTATACGGGCAGATCCAAATCTCCTATAATTCACCCCTCCACTTT
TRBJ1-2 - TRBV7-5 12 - CASSPQDRDLTF TGTGCCAGCAGCCCCCAGGACCGGGACCTCACCTTC
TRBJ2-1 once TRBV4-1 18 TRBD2 CASSPAEELAGGEGEQFF TGCGCCAGCAGCCCAGCTGAGGAACTAGCGGGGGGAGAGGGGGAGCAGTTCTTC
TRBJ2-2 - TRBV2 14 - CASSERGYTGELFF TGTGCCAGCAGTGAACGGGGGTACACCGGGGAGCTGTTTTTT
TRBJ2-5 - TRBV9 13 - CASSVVGAGEQYF TGTGCCAGCAGCGTAGTAGGGGCAGGGGAGCAGTACTTC
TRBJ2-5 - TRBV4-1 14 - CASSQDWEPETQYF TGCGCCAGCAGCCAAGATTGGGAACCCGAGACCCAGTACTTC
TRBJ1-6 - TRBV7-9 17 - CASSLRWGAGLNSPLHF TGTGCCAGCAGCTTACGTTGGGGGGCAGGTCTTAATTCACCCCTCCACTTT
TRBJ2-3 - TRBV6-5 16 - CASSYVGGNPTDTQYF TGTGCCAGCAGTTACGTGGGGGGAAACCCCACAGATACGCAGTATTTT
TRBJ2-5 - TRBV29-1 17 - CSVEGGLLLGTQETQYF TGCAGCGTTGAGGGGGGACTCCTACTGGGGACCCAAGAGACCCAGTACTTC
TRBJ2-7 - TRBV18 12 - CASSVEGYEQYF TGTGCCAGCTCTGTGGAGGGCTACGAGCAGTACTTC
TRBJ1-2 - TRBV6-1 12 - CASSVTYPGYTF TGTGCCAGCAGTGTGACGTACCCGGGCTACACCTTC
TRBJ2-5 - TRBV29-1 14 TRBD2 CSVALTSGLETQYF TGCAGCGTGGCATTGACTAGCGGTCTTGAGACCCAGTACTTC
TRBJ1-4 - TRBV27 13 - CASSTATNEKLFF TGTGCAAGTAGTACGGCAACTAATGAAAAACTGTTTTTT
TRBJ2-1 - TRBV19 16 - CASSIWWVGSYNEQFF TGTGCCAGTAGTATATGGTGGGTTGGCTCCTACAATGAGCAGTTCTTC
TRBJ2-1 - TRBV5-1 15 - CASSLWQGASDEQFF TGCGCCAGCAGCTTGTGGCAGGGAGCAAGCGATGAGCAGTTCTTC
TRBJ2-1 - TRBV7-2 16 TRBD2 CASSRPGLAVYNEQFF TGTGCCAGCAGCCGGCCGGGACTAGCCGTCTACAATGAGCAGTTCTTC
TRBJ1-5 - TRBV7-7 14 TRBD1 CASSRDRGEQPQHF TGTGCTAGCAGCCGAGACAGGGGGGAACAGCCCCAGCATTTT
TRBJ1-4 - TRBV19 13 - CASSIGGNEKLFF TGTGCCAGTAGTATCGGGGGGAATGAAAAACTGTTTTTT
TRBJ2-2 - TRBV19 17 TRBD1 CASINPPKDRATGELFF TGTGCCAGTATCAACCCTCCAAAGGACAGGGCCACCGGGGAGCTGTTTTTT
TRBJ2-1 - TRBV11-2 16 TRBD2 CASSLGLAGFYNEQFF TGTGCCAGCAGCTTAGGGCTAGCGGGGTTCTACAATGAGCAGTTCTTC
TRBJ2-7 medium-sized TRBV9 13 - CASSPRGYYEQYF TGTGCCAGCAGCCCTAGGGGGTACTACGAGCAGTACTTC
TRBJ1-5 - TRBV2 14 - CASSSGRYNQPQHF TGTGCCAGCAGTTCTGGGAGATACAATCAGCCCCAGCATTTT
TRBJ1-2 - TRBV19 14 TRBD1 CASSMGQGMEGYTF TGTGCCAGTAGTATGGGACAGGGGATGGAGGGCTACACCTTC
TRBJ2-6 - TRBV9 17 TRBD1 CASSEDRETSRANVLTF TGTGCCAGCAGCGAGGACAGGGAAACCTCTCGGGCCAACGTCCTGACTTTC
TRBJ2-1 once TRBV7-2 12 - CASSFMLNEQFF TGTGCCAGCAGCTTCATGCTCAATGAGCAGTTCTTC
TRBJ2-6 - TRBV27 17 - CASSLRDANSGANVLTF TGTGCCAGCAGCCTCCGGGACGCAAACTCTGGGGCCAACGTCCTGACTTTC
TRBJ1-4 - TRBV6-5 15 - CASSYLAGTNEKLFF TGTGCCAGCAGTTACCTCGCAGGGACTAATGAAAAACTGTTTTTT
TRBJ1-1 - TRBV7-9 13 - CASSLTENTEAFF TGTGCCAGCAGCCTGACGGAGAACACTGAAGCTTTCTTT
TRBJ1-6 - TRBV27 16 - CASSLSWGIYNSPLHF TGTGCCAGCAGTTTATCGTGGGGAATCTATAATTCACCCCTTCACTTT
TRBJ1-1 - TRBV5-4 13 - CASTGGVNTEAFF TGTGCCAGCACGGGTGGGGTGAACACTGAAGCTTTCTTT
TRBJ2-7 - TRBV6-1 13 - CASSNSGSYEQYF TGTGCCAGCAGCAACTCGGGGAGCTACGAGCAGTACTTC
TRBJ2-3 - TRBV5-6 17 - CASSHSLGPGYTDTQYF TGTGCCAGCAGCCATTCGCTGGGTCCGGGGTACACAGATACGCAGTATTTT
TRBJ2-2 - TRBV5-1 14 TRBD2 CASSLREATGELFF TGCGCCAGCAGCTTGCGGGAGGCCACCGGGGAGCTGTTTTTT
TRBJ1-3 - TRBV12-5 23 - CASGLVYLVRPLTAPVSGNTIYF TGTGCTAGTGGTTTGGTATATTTGGTAAGGCCCCTAACGGCCCCAGTCTCTGGAAACACCATATATTTT
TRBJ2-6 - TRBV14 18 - CASSPFRAGGSGANVLTF TGTGCCAGCAGCCCCTTCCGGGCGGGCGGCTCTGGGGCCAACGTCCTGACTTTC
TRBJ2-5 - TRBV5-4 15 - CASSPEGFGEETQYF TGTGCCAGCAGCCCGGAGGGGTTTGGTGAAGAGACCCAGTACTTC
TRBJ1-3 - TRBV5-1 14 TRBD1 CASSWGTGGNTIYF TGCGCCAGCAGCTGGGGGACAGGGGGAAACACCATATATTTT
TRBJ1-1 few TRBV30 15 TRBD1 CAWSVNRGRNTEAFF TGTGCCTGGAGTGTAAACAGGGGACGGAACACTGAAGCTTTCTTT
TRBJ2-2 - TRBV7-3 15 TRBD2 CASSNAREGTGELFF TGTGCCAGCAGCAACGCCCGGGAGGGTACCGGGGAGCTGTTTTTT
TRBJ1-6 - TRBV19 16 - CATAGTVSSYNSPLHF TGTGCCACAGCCGGGACCGTAAGCTCCTATAATTCACCCCTCCACTTT